The present TCR beta chain was sequenced within a study of cytomegalovirus exposure and HLA in healthy donors (dated by TCRdb to about 2017). Regarding the complete study: According to a later analysis, one platform produced both the roughly 130 validation repertoires and the 670 or so repertoires of the first cohort. The aim of the study was to test whether cataloging public T cell receptors could identify signatures of past pathogen exposure. A separate validation cohort of approximately 120 different subjects was used in addition to the roughly 700-subject first cohort. To predict cytomegalovirus infection status, the study combined high-throughput TCR immunosequencing, statistical association of individual TCRs with disease status, and machine learning.

From cysteine to phenylalanine, the CDR3 is 15 amino acids long. Of the read, only the CDR3 DNA is kept; its 45 bases are in frame from base 1. The germline V gene sets CDR1 to SGHRS and CDR2 to YFSETQ. Deletion took 3 bases off V and 8 bases off J, with a span of 20 bases between the germline ends. With regard to this clone: This receptor's antigen is unknown. One base away there is no much larger clone; base qualities are not given.

Libraries were made using the immunoSEQ multiplex PCR assay. Per the source publication's procedure: A statistical classification framework was built to diagnose cytomegalovirus status from the catalog of TCR beta chain sequences. TCRdb mirrors the immuneACCESS table, restricted to in-frame sequences. Some clones are absent from its copies; in checked studies, under half trace to an unresolved V gene, and the reason for the others is unknown. The DNA gave D and trimming, while V, J and clone size come from that table. Present in this sample are around 150,000 clones, 86% of which were seen just once. The ten largest clones take up about 6% of the sample. Donors formed part of the validation cohort, which comprised about 120 subjects and was distinct from the first cohort of 670 or so subjects. Overall study outcomes, separate from this receptor: All 120 or so repertoires were used to score co-occurrence in the validation cohort in a later analysis, because that analysis had no HLA typing for the cohort. It was suggested by the authors that the approach could potentially be generalized to other disease states and immunological phenotypes. A few of the identified cytomegalovirus-associated TCR beta chains were confirmed in vitro to be specific for cytomegalovirus antigens. A total of roughly 160 TCR beta chains were listed by the study as associated with cytomegalovirus. A later analysis found that TCRs clustered in the first cohort also tended to co-occur in the 95 to 150 validation repertoires, with approximately 95% of cluster scores above 0. Across donors, most TCR sequences were observed very rarely, whereas some public TCRs were present in many individuals. The classifier was reported to diagnose cytomegalovirus status with high specificity and sensitivity in both the original cohort and the validation cohort.

This clonotype was obtained from a woman aged 25 to 45 in good health and CMV-seronegative. The sequence is built from TRBV5-1 and TRBJ1-2, with a weak D call of TRBD1 (5 bases match). The specimen sequenced was PBMCs. In nucleotides, the sequence is TGCGCCAGCAGCTACCACCGGGGGGAACCGGGCGGCTACACCTTC. This gives the protein CASSYHRGEPGGYTF. Here the CDR3 is joined to the reference TRBV5-1 and TRBJ1-2 genes, and the full variable domain is: KAGVTQTPRYLIKTRGQQVTLSCSPISGHRSVSWYQQTPGQGLQFLFEYFSETQRNKGNFPGRFSGRQFSNSRSEMNVSTLELGDSALYLCASSYHRGEPGGYTFGSGTRLTVV.